What follows are 28 T cell receptor beta chains derived from one specimen sequenced in a study of CD8+ T cells in alopecia areata. Extracted RNA was reverse transcribed, and the resulting cDNA served as sequencing template. Measured with immunoSEQ multiplex PCR; TCRdb has only the in-frame clones, and not every one. This table has some 100,000 clones, 55% to 80% appearing once. Sequenced sample: CD4+ T cells sorted from blood. These TCRs come from a human donor in good health.

The chain uses TRBV30 and TRBJ2-5, with D possibly matching TRBD2 (5 bases). V was pared by 6 bases and J by 5 bases, with 10 bases between. The CDR3 spans 11 residues. Per germline, CDR1 GTSNPN and CDR2 SVGIG (reference sequence). The DNA of the CDR3 is TGTGCCTGCCAGAGGGAGGAGACCCAGTACTTC. It is translated as CACQREETQYF.

The chain employs TRBV7-9 and TRBJ2-5; D is uncertain. The V gene's germline CDR1 is SEHNR and CDR2 FQNEAQ (reference sequence). Trimming took 4 bases from V and 4 from J, leaving 19 bases between them. The CDR3 sequence is 16 residues long. CDR3 in DNA: TGTGCCAGCAGCTCCAATTTAGGTCACGCGAGAGAGACCCAGTACTTC. The encoded protein is CASSSNLGHARETQYF.

The genes are TRBV2 and TRBJ1-2; 8 bases are a match to TRBD1. CDR3 length equals 14 residues. Germline CDR1 is SNHLY and CDR2 is FYNNEI. V dropped 6 bases and J dropped 8; count of bases not matched to a gene: 11. The CDR3 loop reads CASRLAAGGKGYTF. CDR3 sequence (DNA): TGTGCCAGCAGATTAGCGGCAGGGGGCAAAGGCTACACCTTC.

The V call is TRBV2, the J call TRBJ1-2; 9 bases line up with TRBD1. Trimming took 8 bases from V and 4 from J; bases not matched to a gene: 5. CDR1 SNHLY and CDR2 FYNNEI come from the germline V gene. This CDR3 has 13 residues. The CDR3 reads CASLTGGLYGYTF. In DNA form, the CDR3 reads TGTGCCAGCCTGACAGGGGGGCTCTATGGCTACACCTTC.

The V call is TRBV4-1, the J call TRBJ2-7, with 7 bases that match TRBD1. V trimming: 2 bases; J trimming: 6 bases; junction bases outside the gene matches: 4. Looked up from germline, CDR1 is MGHRA and CDR2 is YSYEKL. This CDR3 spans 13 amino acids. DNA for the CDR3: TGCGCCAGCAGCCAATATACAGGGGCCGAGCAGTACTTC. This encodes CASSQYTGAEQYF.

The J gene is TRBJ1-1, the V gene TRBV27, with TRBD1 as a possible D gene (6 bases). The germline V gene has CDR1 MNHEY and CDR2 SMNVEV (reference sequence). This CDR3 region has 13 residues. Trimming removed 5 bases from V and 7 bases from J, with 14 bases in between. CDR3 in amino acids: CASSLQGGVEAFF. Written as DNA, the CDR3 is TGTGCCAGCAGTCTACAGGGAGGAGTTGAAGCTTTCTTT.

The J gene is TRBJ1-1, the V gene TRBV29-1; TRBD1 might be the D (5 bases). This CDR3 has 11 residues. The V gene lost 3 bases and the J gene lost 7 bases, with 9 bases spanning the gap. Per germline, CDR1 SQVTM and CDR2 ANQGSEA. CDR3 in DNA: TGCAGCGTTGAGAGGGGATATGAAGCTTTCTTT. Translation gives CSVERGYEAFF.

V and J are TRBV5-6 and TRBJ2-4, with TRBD1 matching 12 bases. Germline assignment: CDR1 SGHDT and CDR2 YYEEEE. J gave up 9 bases and V 4 bases, and 8 bases lay outside the gene matches. CDR3 size: 15 residues. CDR3 region: CASSPPGQGALIQYF. CDR3 nucleotides: TGTGCCAGCAGCCCGCCGGGACAGGGGGCCCTCATTCAGTACTTC.

There are a few counts of this clone. The chain recombines TRBV30 with TRBJ2-7; D is unresolved. Trimming removed 2 bases at V and 4 bases at J, with 15 bases between. This CDR3 contains 14 residues. The germline CDR1 and CDR2 sequences are GTSNPN and SVGIG (reference sequence). This CDR3 is CAWSLNSPSYEQYF. DNA of the CDR3: TGTGCCTGGAGTCTGAACTCTCCGTCTTACGAGCAGTACTTC.

The genes are TRBV5-1 and TRBJ2-7; no reliable D call. Deletions cut 0 bases from V and 6 bases from J, with 13 bases between. The CDR3 totals 14 residues. Per germline, CDR1 SGHRS and CDR2 YFSETQ. The CDR3: CASSLGKEGIEQYF. CDR3 in DNA: TGCGCCAGCAGCTTGGGAAAAGAAGGGATCGAGCAGTACTTC.

The chain links TRBV15 to TRBJ2-7; TRBD1 matches 11 bases. V lost 3 bases, J lost 6 bases, and 10 bases stayed unmatched. Germline V gene lookup returns CDR1 LNHNV and CDR2 YYDKDF (reference sequence). The CDR3 loop spans 16 amino acids. The CDR3 reads CATSRPGQGALSEQYF. The CDR3, as DNA: TGTGCCACCAGCAGGCCCGGACAGGGGGCACTCTCCGAGCAGTACTTC.

This clone came up a few times. The J gene is TRBJ1-5, the V gene TRBV4-1; maybe TRBD1 (5 bases). Looked up from germline, CDR1 is MGHRA and CDR2 is YSYEKL. CDR3 length: 17 residues. Trimming shortened V by 1 base and J by 4 bases, and 17 bases separated the two germline ends. The CDR3 sequence: CASSQGGGRGLNQPQHF. CDR3 DNA: TGCGCCAGCAGCCAAGGTGGAGGAAGGGGCTTAAATCAGCCCCAGCATTTT.

J is TRBJ2-7 and V is TRBV7-9; no clear D gene. Trimming took off 1 base at V and 2 bases at J, with 9 bases between the two ends. CDR3 length equals 14 residues. Germline V gene data show CDR1 as SEHNR and CDR2 as FQNEAQ (reference sequence). The CDR3 DNA sequence: TGTGCCAGCAGCTTAGGGTCCATCGCCTACGAGCAGTACTTC. It yields the protein CASSLGSIAYEQYF.

The chain joins TRBV4-1 to TRBJ1-1, with a weak D call TRBD1 (5 bases). V lost 0 bases and J lost 5, with 10 bases in between. This CDR3 contains 14 residues. The germline V gene encodes CDR1 MGHRA and CDR2 YSYEKL. CDR3 sequence: CASSQDQGVTEAFF. The CDR3 coding sequence is TGCGCCAGCAGCCAAGATCAAGGGGTTACTGAAGCTTTCTTT.

The chain carries TRBV7-3 and TRBJ1-5; tentative D call: TRBD1 (6 bases). Trimming removed 6 bases at V and 7 bases at J, with 19 bases between. The V gene's germline CDR1 is SGHTA and CDR2 FQGTGA. The CDR3 has 15 residues. The CDR3 nucleotides are TGTGCCAGCAGTAAAACACAGGGTATATCACAGCCCCAGCATTTT. This translates into CASSKTQGISQPQHF.

In this sample, this clone turned up once. This chain joins TRBV6-5 and TRBJ1-2; 8 nucleotides agree with TRBD1. CDR3 length: 15 residues. Germline V gene lookup returns CDR1 MNHEY and CDR2 SVGAGI. V shed 6 bases, J shed 4 bases, and the junction held 10 bases outside the gene matches. DNA of the CDR3: TGTGCCAGCAGGTTAGGACAGGGAGGATTCTATGGCTACACCTTC. This sequence encodes CASRLGQGGFYGYTF.

The chain combines TRBV29-1 with TRBJ1-2; D remains unclear. The CDR3 is 11 residues long. V lost 4 bases and J lost 14, with 17 bases in between. In germline, CDR1 is SQVTM, CDR2 ANQGSEA. CDR3 sequence: CSVGETADRTF. The CDR3 coding sequence is TGCAGCGTTGGAGAGACTGCCGACCGAACCTTC. The whole variable domain, filled in from reference TRBV29-1 and TRBJ1-2, reads SAVISQKPSRDICQRGTSLTIQCQVDSQVTMMFWYRQQPGQSLTLIATANQGSEATYESGFVIDKFPISRPNLTFSTLTVSNMSPEDSSIYLCSVGETADRTFGSGTRLTVV.

This clone was observed a single time. V gene TRBV5-4 combines with J gene TRBJ2-5; D is ambiguous. Germline CDR1 and CDR2: SGHNT and YYREEE (reference sequence). The V and J ends lost 4 bases and 5 bases respectively, with 12 bases between them. This CDR3 has 13 residues. The CDR3 coding sequence is TGTGCCAGCAGCGATTCTCCGGGCGAGACCCAGTACTTC. Residues: CASSDSPGETQYF. The full variable domain, its missing parts supplied by reference TRBV5-4 and TRBJ2-5, is ETGVTQSPTHLIKTRGQQVTLRCSSQSGHNTVSWYQQALGQGPQFIFQYYREEENGRGNFPPRFSGLQFPNYSSELNVNALELDDSALYLCASSDSPGETQYFGPGTRLLVL.

This chain joins TRBV6-6 and TRBJ1-5, with TRBD1 matching 10 bases. CDR1 is MNHNY and CDR2 is SVGAGI in the germline V gene (reference sequence). V lost 7 bases and J lost 6; bases outside the gene matches: 6. The CDR3 sequence is 14 residues long. CDR3 DNA: TGTGCCAGCACTCCGGGACAGGGGTCTCAGCCCCAGCATTTT. Translating gives CASTPGQGSQPQHF.

The chain has TRBV5-1 and TRBJ2-2, with D tentatively TRBD2 (6 bases). Germline V lookup: CDR1 SGHRS, CDR2 YFSETQ. V was clipped by 3 bases and J by 7 bases, with 13 bases between them. The CDR3 length is 14 residues. The CDR3 coding sequence is TGCGCCAGCAGCTGGGGGGATGTCCTCGGGGAGCTGTTTTTT. Its protein product is CASSWGDVLGELFF.

The chain joins TRBV7-4 to TRBJ1-1; a weak D match, TRBD1 (5 bases). The V gene lost 0 bases and the J gene lost 1 base, with 9 bases spanning the gap. The CDR3 consists of 15 residues. CDR1 is SGHVT and CDR2 is SQSDAQ in the germline V gene. The CDR3 DNA sequence: TGTGCCAGCAGCTTAGCGGGGGTAGAGAACACTGAAGCTTTCTTT. This translates into CASSLAGVENTEAFF.

In its sample, this clone was seen once. The rearrangement links TRBV9 to TRBJ1-6; perhaps TRBD1 as D (6 bases). Between the trimmed V and J ends, which lost 3 bases and 7 bases, there was a span of 14 bases. CDR1 SGDLS and CDR2 YYNGEE come from the germline V gene. This CDR3 has 15 residues. DNA of the CDR3: TGTGCCAGCAGCGGACAGGCCCTTGGGAATTCACCCCTCCACTTT. This gives the protein CASSGQALGNSPLHF.

The chain has TRBV18 and TRBJ1-5; D unresolved. Trimming removed 3 bases at V and 1 base at J, with 7 bases between. This CDR3 comprises 14 residues. CDR1 KGHSH and CDR2 LQKENI come from the germline V gene. CDR3 region: CASSPAGSNQPQHF. For the CDR3, the DNA is TGTGCCAGCTCACCCGCTGGGAGCAATCAGCCCCAGCATTTT.

The chain employs TRBV29-1 and TRBJ2-7, with D uncertain. This CDR3 comprises 12 residues. Trimming shortened V by 4 bases and J by 2 bases, and 9 bases separated the two germline ends. Germline CDR1 SQVTM, CDR2 ANQGSEA. The CDR3 DNA reads TGCAGCGTTGTAAAGTCTGCCTACGAGCAGTACTTC. This codes for CSVVKSAYEQYF.

The chain combines TRBV6-1 with TRBJ1-2, with D unresolved. The CDR3 contains 13 residues. Trimming pared 2 bases from V and 9 bases from J, leaving 13 bases between. CDR1 and CDR2 from the germline V gene are MNHNS and SASEGT. This CDR3 is CASSEYRDGRYTF. The CDR3, as DNA: TGTGCCAGCAGTGAATACAGAGACGGACGCTACACCTTC.

This chain uses TRBV5-1 with TRBJ2-5; D not resolved. The germline V gene has CDR1 SGHRS and CDR2 YFSETQ. Trimming cost V 3 bases and J 5 bases, with 11 bases left between them. This CDR3 contains 13 residues. CDR3 nucleotide sequence: TGCGCCAGCAGCTCCACTATGGGGGAGACCCAGTACTTC. This encodes CASSSTMGETQYF. Based on the CDR3 plus reference TRBV5-1 and TRBJ2-5, the full variable domain is KAGVTQTPRYLIKTRGQQVTLSCSPISGHRSVSWYQQTPGQGLQFLFEYFSETQRNKGNFPGRFSGRQFSNSRSEMNVSTLELGDSALYLCASSSTMGETQYFGPGTRLLVL.

This clone occurred once. This rearrangement joins TRBV2 to TRBJ1-6, with a weak D call TRBD1 (6 bases). With 7 bases removed from V and 7 bases from J, the gap between germline ends came to 11 bases. The CDR3 is made up of 13 amino acids. In germline, CDR1 is SNHLY, CDR2 FYNNEI. The CDR3 nucleotides are TGTGCCAGCACCGGGACAAGGAATTCACCCCTCCACTTT. Translating gives CASTGTRNSPLHF.

The chain uses TRBV2 and TRBJ1-3; 7 nucleotides match TRBD1. Germline V gene lookup returns CDR1 SNHLY and CDR2 FYNNEI. V was pared by 6 bases and J by 2 bases, with 4 bases of the junction left unmatched. CDR3 length: 14 amino acids. The CDR3 nucleotides read TGTGCCAGCAGGTCGGACAGGACTGGAAACACCATATATTTT. Residues: CASRSDRTGNTIYF.